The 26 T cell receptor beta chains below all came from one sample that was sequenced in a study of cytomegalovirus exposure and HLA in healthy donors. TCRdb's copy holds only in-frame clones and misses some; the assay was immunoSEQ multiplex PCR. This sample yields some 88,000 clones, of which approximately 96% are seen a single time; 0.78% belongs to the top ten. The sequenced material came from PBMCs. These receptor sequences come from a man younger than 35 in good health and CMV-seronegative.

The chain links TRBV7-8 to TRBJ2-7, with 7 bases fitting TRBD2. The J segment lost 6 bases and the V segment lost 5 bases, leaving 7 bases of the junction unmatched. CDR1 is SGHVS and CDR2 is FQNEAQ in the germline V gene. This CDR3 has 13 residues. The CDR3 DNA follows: TGTGCCAGCAGCCTAGGGAGGGACGGCGAGCAGTACGTC. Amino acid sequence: CASSLGRDGEQYV.

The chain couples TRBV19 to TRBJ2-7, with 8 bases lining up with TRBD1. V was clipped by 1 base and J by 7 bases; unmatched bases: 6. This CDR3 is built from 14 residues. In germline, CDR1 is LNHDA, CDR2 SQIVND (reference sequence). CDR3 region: CASSIVGTGGEQYF. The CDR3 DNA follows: TGTGCCAGTAGTATAGTTGGGACAGGAGGGGAGCAGTACTTC.

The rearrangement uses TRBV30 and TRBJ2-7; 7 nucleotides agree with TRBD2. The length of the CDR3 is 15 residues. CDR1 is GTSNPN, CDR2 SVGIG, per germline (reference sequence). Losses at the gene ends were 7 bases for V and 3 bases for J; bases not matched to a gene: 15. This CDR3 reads CASKSASGTFYEQYF. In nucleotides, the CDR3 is TGTGCCTCTAAATCGGCTAGCGGAACCTTCTACGAGCAGTACTTC.

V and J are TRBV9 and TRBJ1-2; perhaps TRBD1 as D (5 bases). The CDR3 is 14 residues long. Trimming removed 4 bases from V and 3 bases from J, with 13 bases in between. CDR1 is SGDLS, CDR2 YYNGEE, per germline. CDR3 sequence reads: CASSPQGGHYGYTF. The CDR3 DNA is TGTGCCAGCAGCCCTCAGGGAGGGCACTATGGCTACACCTTC.

DNA of the CDR3: TGCAGCGTTGAAGCCGGACAGGGACGGTCCGAAGCTTTCTTT. Translation: CSVEAGQGRSEAFF. The rearrangement links TRBV29-1 to TRBJ1-1; TRBD1 matches at 8 bases. Germline V gene sequence: CDR1 SQVTM, CDR2 ANQGSEA. The CDR3 loop spans 14 amino acids. The V segment lost 1 base and the J segment 8 bases; nucleotides outside the gene matches: 9.

The CDR3 is CASSYLFGTEAFF. CDR3 coding DNA: TGTGCCAGCAGTTATCTCTTCGGCACTGAAGCTTTCTTT. The chain links TRBV6-5 to TRBJ1-1; D remains ambiguous. Trimming pared 3 bases from V and 4 bases from J, leaving 9 bases between. This CDR3 spans 13 amino acids. Germline lookup yields CDR1 MNHEY and CDR2 SVGAGI.

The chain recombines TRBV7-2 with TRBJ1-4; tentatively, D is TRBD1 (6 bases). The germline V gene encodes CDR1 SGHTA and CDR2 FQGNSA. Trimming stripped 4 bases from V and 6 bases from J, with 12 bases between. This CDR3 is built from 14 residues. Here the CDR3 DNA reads TGTGCCAGCAGCTCGGACAGCGGGGATGAAAAACTGTTTTTT. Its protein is CASSSDSGDEKLFF.

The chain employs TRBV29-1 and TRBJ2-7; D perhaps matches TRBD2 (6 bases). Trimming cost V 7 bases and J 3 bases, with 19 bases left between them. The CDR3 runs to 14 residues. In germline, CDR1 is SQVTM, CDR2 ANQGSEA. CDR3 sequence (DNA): TGCAGCGCCGTCGACTGGGTAGCGGACTACGAGCAGTACTTC. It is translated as CSAVDWVADYEQYF.

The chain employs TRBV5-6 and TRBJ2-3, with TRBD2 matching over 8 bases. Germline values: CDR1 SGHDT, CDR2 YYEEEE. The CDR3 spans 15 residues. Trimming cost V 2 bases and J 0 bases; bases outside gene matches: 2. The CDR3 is CASSLSGSSTDTQYF. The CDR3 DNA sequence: TGTGCCAGCAGCTTAAGCGGGAGTAGCACAGATACGCAGTATTTT.

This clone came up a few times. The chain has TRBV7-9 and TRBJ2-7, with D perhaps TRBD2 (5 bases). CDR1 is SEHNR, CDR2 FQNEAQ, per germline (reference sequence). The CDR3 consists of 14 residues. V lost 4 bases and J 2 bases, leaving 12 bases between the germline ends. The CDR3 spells CASSSSLAPYEQYV. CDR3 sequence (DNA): TGTGCCAGCAGCTCCTCATTAGCGCCCTACGAGCAGTACGTC.

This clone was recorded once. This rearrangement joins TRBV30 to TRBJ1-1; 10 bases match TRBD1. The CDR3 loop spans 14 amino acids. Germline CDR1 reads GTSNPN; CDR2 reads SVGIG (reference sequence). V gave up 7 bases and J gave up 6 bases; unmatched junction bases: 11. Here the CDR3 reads CASRRQGAGSEAFF. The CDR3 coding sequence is TGTGCCTCCCGCCGACAGGGGGCCGGATCTGAAGCTTTCTTT.

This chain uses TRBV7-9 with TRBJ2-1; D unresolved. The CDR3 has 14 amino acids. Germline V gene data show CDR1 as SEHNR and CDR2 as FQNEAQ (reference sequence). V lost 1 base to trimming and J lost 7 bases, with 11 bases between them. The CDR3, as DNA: TGTGCCAGCAGCTTAGTGGGTTTACAGAATGAGCAGTTCTTC. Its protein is CASSLVGLQNEQFF.

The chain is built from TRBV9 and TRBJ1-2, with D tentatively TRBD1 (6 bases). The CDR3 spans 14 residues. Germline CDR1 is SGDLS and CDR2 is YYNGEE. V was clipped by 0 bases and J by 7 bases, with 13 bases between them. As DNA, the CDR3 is TGTGCCAGCAGCGTAGGTGGGGGCCTGGGTGGCTACACCTTC. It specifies CASSVGGGLGGYTF.

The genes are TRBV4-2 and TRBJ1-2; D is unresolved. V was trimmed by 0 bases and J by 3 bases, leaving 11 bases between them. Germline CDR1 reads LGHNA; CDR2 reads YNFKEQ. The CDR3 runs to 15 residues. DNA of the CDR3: TGTGCCAGCAGCCAAGATAAAAACACCCACTATGGCTACACCTTC. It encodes CASSQDKNTHYGYTF.

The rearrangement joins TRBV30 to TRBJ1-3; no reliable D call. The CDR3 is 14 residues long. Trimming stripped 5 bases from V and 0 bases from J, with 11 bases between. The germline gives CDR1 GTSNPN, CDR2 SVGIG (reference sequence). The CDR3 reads CAWDTAYSGNTIYF. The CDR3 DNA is TGTGCCTGGGATACAGCCTACTCTGGAAACACCATATATTTT.

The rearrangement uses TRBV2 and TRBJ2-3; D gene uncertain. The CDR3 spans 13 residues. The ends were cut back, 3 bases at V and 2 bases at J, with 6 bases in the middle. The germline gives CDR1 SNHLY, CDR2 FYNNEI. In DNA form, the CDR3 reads TGTGCCAGCAGTGACAGAAACACAGATACGCAGTATTTT. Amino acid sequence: CASSDRNTDTQYF.

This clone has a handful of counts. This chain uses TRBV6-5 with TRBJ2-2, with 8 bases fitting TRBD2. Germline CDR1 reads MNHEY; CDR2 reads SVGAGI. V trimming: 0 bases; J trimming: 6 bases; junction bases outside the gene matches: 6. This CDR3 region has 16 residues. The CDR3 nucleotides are TGTGCCAGCAGTTACTCGAACGGGAGGGCCTCCGGGGAGCTGTTTTTT. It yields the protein CASSYSNGRASGELFF.

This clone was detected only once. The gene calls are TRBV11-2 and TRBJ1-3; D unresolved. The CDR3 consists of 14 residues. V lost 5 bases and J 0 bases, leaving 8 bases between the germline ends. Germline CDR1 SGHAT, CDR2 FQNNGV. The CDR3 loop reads CASSAEYSGNTIYF. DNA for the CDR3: TGTGCCAGCAGCGCAGAATACTCTGGAAACACCATATATTTT.

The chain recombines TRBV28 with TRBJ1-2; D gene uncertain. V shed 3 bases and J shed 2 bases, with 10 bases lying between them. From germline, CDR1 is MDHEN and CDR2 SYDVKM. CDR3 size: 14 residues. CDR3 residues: CASSFPNKNYGYTF. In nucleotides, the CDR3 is TGTGCCAGCAGTTTCCCCAACAAGAACTATGGCTACACCTTC.

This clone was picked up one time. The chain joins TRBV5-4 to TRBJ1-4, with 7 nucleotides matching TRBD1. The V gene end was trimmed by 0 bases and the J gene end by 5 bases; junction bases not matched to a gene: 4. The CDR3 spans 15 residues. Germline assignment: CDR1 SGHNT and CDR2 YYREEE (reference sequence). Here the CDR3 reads CASSLGDSQNEKLFF. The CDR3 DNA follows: TGTGCCAGCAGCTTGGGGGACAGCCAGAATGAAAAACTGTTTTTT. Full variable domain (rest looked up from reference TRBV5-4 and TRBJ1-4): ETGVTQSPTHLIKTRGQQVTLRCSSQSGHNTVSWYQQALGQGPQFIFQYYREEENGRGNFPPRFSGLQFPNYSSELNVNALELDDSALYLCASSLGDSQNEKLFFGSGTQLSVL.

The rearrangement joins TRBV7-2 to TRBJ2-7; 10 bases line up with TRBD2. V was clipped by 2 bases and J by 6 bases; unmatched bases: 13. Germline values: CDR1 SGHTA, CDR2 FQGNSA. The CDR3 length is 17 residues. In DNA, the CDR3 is TGTGCCAGCAGCTTATGCTCGTGGCTAGCGGGAGCGCGCGAGCAGTACGTC. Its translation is CASSLCSWLAGAREQYV.

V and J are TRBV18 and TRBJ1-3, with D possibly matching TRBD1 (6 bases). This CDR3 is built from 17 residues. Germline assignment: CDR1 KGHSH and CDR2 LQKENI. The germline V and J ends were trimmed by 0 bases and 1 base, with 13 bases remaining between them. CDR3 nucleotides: TGTGCCAGCTCACCACCCACAGGGATAAAGTCTGGAAACACCATATATTTT. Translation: CASSPPTGIKSGNTIYF. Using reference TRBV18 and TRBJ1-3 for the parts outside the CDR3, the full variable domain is NAGVMQNPRHLVRRRGQEARLRCSPMKGHSHVYWYRQLPEEGLKFMVYLQKENIIDESGMPKERFSAEFPKEGPSILRIQQVVRGDSAAYFCASSPPTGIKSGNTIYFGEGSWLTVV.

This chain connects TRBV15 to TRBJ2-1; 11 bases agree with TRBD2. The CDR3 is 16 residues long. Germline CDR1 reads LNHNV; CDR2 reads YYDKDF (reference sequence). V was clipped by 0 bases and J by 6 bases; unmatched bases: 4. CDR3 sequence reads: CATSRDPLAGVNEQFF. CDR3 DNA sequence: TGTGCCACCAGCAGAGATCCACTAGCGGGAGTCAATGAGCAGTTCTTC.

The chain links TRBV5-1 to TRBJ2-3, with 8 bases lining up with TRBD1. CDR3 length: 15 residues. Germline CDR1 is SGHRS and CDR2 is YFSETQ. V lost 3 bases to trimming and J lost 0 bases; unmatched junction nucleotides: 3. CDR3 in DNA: TGCGCCAGCAGCTCGTGGACAGGGAGCACAGATACGCAGTATTTT. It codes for CASSSWTGSTDTQYF.

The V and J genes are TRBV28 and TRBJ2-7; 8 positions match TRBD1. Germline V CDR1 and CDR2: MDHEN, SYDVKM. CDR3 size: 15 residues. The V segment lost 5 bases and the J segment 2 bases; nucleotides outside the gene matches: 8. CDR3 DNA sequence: TGTGCCAGCAGTCCTCCCGGGACAGGCACCTACGAGCAGTACTTC. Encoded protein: CASSPPGTGTYEQYF. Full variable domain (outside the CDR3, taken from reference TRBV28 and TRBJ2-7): DVKVTQSSRYLVKRTGEKVFLECVQDMDHENMFWYRQDPGLGLRLIYFSYDVKMKEKGDIPEGYSVSREKKERFSLILESASTNQTSMYLCASSPPGTGTYEQYFGPGTRLTVT.

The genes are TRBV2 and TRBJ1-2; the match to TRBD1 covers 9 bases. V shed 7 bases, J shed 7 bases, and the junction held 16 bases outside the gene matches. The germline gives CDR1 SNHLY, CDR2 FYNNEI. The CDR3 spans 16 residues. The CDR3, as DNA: TGTGCCAGCAACCCACCGAACCTACAGGGGGCGGCTGGCTACACCTTC. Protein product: CASNPPNLQGAAGYTF. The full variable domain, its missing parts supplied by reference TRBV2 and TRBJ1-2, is EPEVTQTPSHQVTQMGQEVILRCVPISNHLYFYWYRQILGQKVEFLVSFYNNEISEKSEIFDDQFSVERPDGSNFTLKIRSTKLEDSAMYFCASNPPNLQGAAGYTFGSGTRLTVV.